The clone carrying this TCR beta chain came up once. The primer mix had 60 Vbeta and 13 Jbeta primers. The method was immunoSEQ multiplex PCR; TCRdb's version includes in-frame clones alone and lacks a portion of them. This table has around 150,000 clones, roughly 80% appearing once. These data are taken from a study of cytomegalovirus exposure and HLA in healthy donors. Study-level information: Samples from HLA-typed donors yielded about 85 million unique TCRs in an early data release.

This receptor was identified in a woman in her 30s in good health and CMV-seropositive. Input material: PBMCs.

CDR3 coding DNA: TGTGCCAGCAGCGTACAGAGGAACACTGAAGCTTTCTTT. This gives the protein CASSVQRNTEAFF. The chain combines TRBV27 with TRBJ1-1; no reliable D call. The CDR3 contains 13 residues. The germline CDR1 and CDR2 sequences are MNHEY and SMNVEV (reference sequence). The V and J ends lost 6 bases and 1 base respectively, with 9 bases between them.